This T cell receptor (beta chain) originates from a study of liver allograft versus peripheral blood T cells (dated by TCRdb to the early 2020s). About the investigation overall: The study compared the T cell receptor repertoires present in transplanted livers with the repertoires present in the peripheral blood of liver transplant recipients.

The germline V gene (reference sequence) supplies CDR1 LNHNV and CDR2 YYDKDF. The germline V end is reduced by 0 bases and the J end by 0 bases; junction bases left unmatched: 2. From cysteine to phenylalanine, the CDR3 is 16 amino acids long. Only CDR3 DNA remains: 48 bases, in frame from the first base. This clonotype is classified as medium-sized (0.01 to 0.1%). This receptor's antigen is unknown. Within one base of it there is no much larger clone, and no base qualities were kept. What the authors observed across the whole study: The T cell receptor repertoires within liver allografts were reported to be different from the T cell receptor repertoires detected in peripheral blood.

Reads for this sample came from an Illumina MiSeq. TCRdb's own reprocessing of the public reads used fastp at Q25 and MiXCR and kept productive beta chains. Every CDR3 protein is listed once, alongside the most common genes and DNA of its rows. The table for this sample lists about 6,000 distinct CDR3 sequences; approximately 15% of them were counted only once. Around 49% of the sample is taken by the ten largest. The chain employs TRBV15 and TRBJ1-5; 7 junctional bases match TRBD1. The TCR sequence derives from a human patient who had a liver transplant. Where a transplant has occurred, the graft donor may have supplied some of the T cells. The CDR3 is CATSRDDRDSNQPQHF. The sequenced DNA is TGTGCCACCAGCAGAGACGACAGGGATAGCAATCAGCCCCAGCATTTT. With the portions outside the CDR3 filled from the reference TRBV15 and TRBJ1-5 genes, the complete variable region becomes DAMVIQNPRYQVTQFGKPVTLSCSQTLNHNVMYWYQQKSSQAPKLLFHYYDKDFNNEADTPDNFQSRRPNTSFCFLDIRSPGLGDTAMYLCATSRDDRDSNQPQHFGDGTRLSIL.